The next 15 T cell receptor beta chains were all read from a single sample in a study of blood T cell repertoires in COVID-19. Here immunoSEQ multiplex PCR was the method, and the copy in TCRdb shows in-frame clones only, minus some. The data show over 50,000 clones, about 85% seen once. Material: peripheral blood. The receptors come from a human donor in a cohort sampled during active COVID-19.

The chain joins TRBV6-4 to TRBJ2-1, with 9 bases that match TRBD2. Trimming took 0 bases from V and 15 from J; bases not matched to a gene: 6. Looked up from germline, CDR1 is MRHNA and CDR2 is SNTAGT. This CDR3 spans 13 amino acids. CDR3 sequence reads: CASSDSGAGGRFF. The CDR3 DNA is TGTGCCAGCAGTGACTCGGGGGCGGGAGGGCGGTTCTTC.

The rearrangement joins TRBV6-5 to TRBJ1-1; D is unclear. Germline CDR1 MNHEY, CDR2 SVGAGI. V shed 0 bases and J shed 5 bases, with 13 bases lying between them. This CDR3 spans 15 amino acids. The CDR3 is CASSYSVKPGTEAFF. The CDR3 bases are TGTGCCAGCAGTTACTCCGTAAAGCCGGGTACTGAAGCTTTCTTT.

Here the CDR3 reads CASSSWTDTDTQYF. The CDR3 nucleotides are TGTGCCAGCAGTTCTTGGACAGACACAGATACGCAGTATTTT. J is TRBJ2-3 and V is TRBV2, with a possible D match to TRBD1 (6 bases). Germline V gene lookup returns CDR1 SNHLY and CDR2 FYNNEI. Trimming shortened V by 5 bases and J by 2 bases, and 11 bases separated the two germline ends. CDR3 length: 14 amino acids. The entire variable domain, with the rest obtained from reference TRBV2 and TRBJ2-3, is as follows: EPEVTQTPSHQVTQMGQEVILRCVPISNHLYFYWYRQILGQKVEFLVSFYNNEISEKSEIFDDQFSVERPDGSNFTLKIRSTKLEDSAMYFCASSSWTDTDTQYFGPGTRLTVL.

The rearrangement joins TRBV5-1 to TRBJ2-1; 13 positions agree with TRBD2. The trim removed 9 bases at V and 10 bases at J, leaving 16 bases unmatched. Per the germline V gene, CDR1 is SGHRS and CDR2 is YFSETQ. CDR3 size: 16 residues. CDR3 nucleotides: TGCGCCACCAACAAAGGTGGACTAGCGGGAGTCGGGGAGCAGTTCTTC. Its protein product is CATNKGGLAGVGEQFF.

This chain's CDR3 is CASSLVDSFTDTQYF. The DNA for the CDR3 is TGCGCCAGCAGCTTGGTCGACTCTTTCACAGATACGCAGTATTTT. The chain is built from TRBV5-1 and TRBJ2-3; D call uncertain. The V and J ends lost 0 bases and 2 bases respectively, with 10 bases between them. The CDR3 totals 15 residues. In germline, CDR1 is SGHRS, CDR2 YFSETQ.

This chain connects TRBV6-5 to TRBJ1-6, with 8 nucleotides matching TRBD1. V trimming: 4 bases; J trimming: 7 bases; junction bases outside the gene matches: 9. CDR1 is MNHEY and CDR2 is SVGAGI in the germline V gene. The CDR3 sequence is 16 residues long. This CDR3 reads CASSFSQGAKNSPLHF. The DNA of the CDR3 is TGTGCCAGCAGTTTCTCCCAGGGGGCTAAGAATTCACCCCTCCACTTT.

The CDR3, as DNA: TGTGCCAGTAGTAGAGTTTCTAGCGGGAGGGCCGGCGATGAGCAGTTCTTC. Its protein product is CASSRVSSGRAGDEQFF. V gene TRBV19 combines with J gene TRBJ2-1; 12 bases are a match to TRBD2. After removal of 4 bases from V and 8 bases from J, the junction contained 12 bases not matched to a gene. From germline, CDR1 is LNHDA and CDR2 SQIVND (reference sequence). CDR3 length: 17 residues.

This clone showed up just once. Sequence at one end of the junction differs from germline and may be a read error. V gene TRBV6-5 combines with J gene TRBJ1-1; no clear D. The CDR3 loop spans 13 amino acids. The V gene's germline CDR1 is MNHEY and CDR2 SVGAGI. CDR3: CASILDHVTGAFF. In DNA form, the CDR3 reads TGTGCCAGCATCCTAGATCATGTAACTGGAGCTTTCTTT.

The rearrangement links TRBV6-5 to TRBJ2-5; no reliable D call. The CDR3 totals 11 residues. Per germline, CDR1 MNHEY and CDR2 SVGAGI. The germline V and J ends were trimmed by 5 bases and 4 bases, with 5 bases remaining between them. The CDR3 sequence is CASSTLETQYF. DNA for the CDR3: TGTGCCAGCAGTACTTTAGAGACCCAGTACTTC.

The CDR3 reads CASSPTGLTEAFF. The CDR3 DNA reads as TGTGCCAGCAGTCCCACAGGTTTGACTGAAGCTTTCTTT. The V gene is TRBV6-6, the J gene TRBJ1-1; a weak D match, TRBD1 (5 bases). Germline V gives CDR1 MNHNY, CDR2 SVGAGI (reference sequence). V was cut by 5 bases and J by 5 bases, with 12 bases left in between. CDR3 length: 13 residues.

The chain has TRBV28 and TRBJ2-7; weak D call: TRBD2 (8 bases). The CDR3 loop spans 16 amino acids. Deletions cut 5 bases from V and 2 bases from J, with 19 bases between. Germline lookup yields CDR1 MDHEN and CDR2 SYDVKM. CDR3 in amino acids: CASSEPGTAGAYEQYF. The CDR3 DNA follows: TGTGCCAGCAGTGAACCCGGGACAGCGGGGGCCTACGAGCAGTACTTC.

The chain employs TRBV19 and TRBJ1-1, with D possibly TRBD1 on 6 matching bases. The length of the CDR3 is 14 residues. Trimming took 4 bases from V and 4 from J, leaving 13 bases between them. Germline assignment: CDR1 LNHDA and CDR2 SQIVND (reference sequence). CDR3 nucleotide sequence: TGTGCCAGTAGTAAAGCCCTACAGGGCACTGAAGCTTTCTTT. Protein sequence: CASSKALQGTEAFF.

The CDR3 DNA reads as TGTGCCAGCAGCTTCCAGGACTCTAACATTCAGTACTTC. The encoded protein is CASSFQDSNIQYF. The chain employs TRBV7-2 and TRBJ2-4; possible D gene TRBD2, 5 bases. The V gene's germline CDR1 is SGHTA and CDR2 FQGNSA. The CDR3 covers 13 residues. Trimming stripped 3 bases from V and 7 bases from J, with 10 bases between.

The chain is built from TRBV3-1 (or the pseudogene TRBV3-2) and TRBJ2-7; 7 bases map to TRBD2. CDR3 length: 11 residues. V trimming: 8 bases; J trimming: 2 bases; junction bases outside the gene matches: 0. CDR1 is LGHDT, CDR2 YNNKEL, per germline (reference sequence). This CDR3 reads CASGRAYEQYF. The DNA for the CDR3 is TGTGCCAGCGGGAGGGCCTACGAGCAGTACTTC.

This clone showed up just a few times. The rearrangement joins TRBV7-9 to TRBJ2-7, with 13 bases fitting TRBD2. V gave up 5 bases and J gave up 11 bases; unmatched junction bases: 9. CDR1 SEHNR and CDR2 FQNEAQ come from the germline V gene (reference sequence). The CDR3 is 14 residues long. The CDR3 region is CASSQPGTSGKEYF. The CDR3 DNA reads as TGTGCCAGCAGCCAGCCCGGGACTAGCGGGAAGGAGTACTTC.